Each of the 5 T cell receptor beta chains below was sequenced from the same sample in a study of blood T cell repertoires in COVID-19. Clones were sequenced by immunoSEQ multiplex PCR, and TCRdb holds only the in-frame ones, with some missing. The sample yields roughly 300,000 clones, over 75% seen once. Sequences were obtained from PBMCs or T cells enriched from blood (not recorded which). Receptors were obtained from a woman aged 18-35 years who had recovered from COVID-19.

The J gene is TRBJ1-1, the V gene TRBV5-6; TRBD1 is a possible D gene (6 bases). CDR1 is SGHDT and CDR2 is YYEEEE in the germline V gene. Trimming cost V 3 bases and J 6 bases, with 15 bases left between them. The CDR3 totals 14 residues. As DNA, the CDR3 is TGTGCCAGCAGCTCAGTAACACAGGGCTCTGAAGCTTTCTTT. This gives the protein CASSSVTQGSEAFF. Complete variable domain (other parts from reference TRBV5-6 and TRBJ1-1): DAGVTQSPTHLIKTRGQQVTLRCSPKSGHDTVSWYQQALGQGPQFIFQYYEEEERQRGNFPDRFSGHQFPNYSSELNVNALLLGDSALYLCASSSVTQGSEAFFGQGTRLTVV.

This clone came up a few times. The chain is built from TRBV5-1 and TRBJ2-7; 9 bases are a match to TRBD1. The CDR3 is 15 residues long. Trimming at V came to 4 bases and at J to 4 bases, leaving 9 bases not matched to a gene. CDR1 is SGHRS and CDR2 is YFSETQ in the germline V gene. The chain's CDR3 is CASSITGTGSYEQYF. In DNA form, the CDR3 reads TGCGCCAGCAGCATAACCGGGACAGGGAGTTACGAGCAGTACTTC.

The chain carries TRBV5-4 and TRBJ1-4, with 8 positions matching TRBD1. CDR3 length: 15 residues. Germline CDR1 SGHNT, CDR2 YYREEE (reference sequence). Trimming at V came to 4 bases and at J to 0 bases, leaving 2 bases not matched to a gene. The CDR3 protein is CASSMGQATNEKLFF. CDR3 DNA: TGTGCCAGCAGCATGGGACAGGCAACTAATGAAAAACTGTTTTTT.

The chain couples TRBV7-8 to TRBJ1-5; 7 bases are a match to TRBD1. Trimming at V came to 4 bases and at J to 1 base, leaving 4 bases not matched to a gene. The CDR3 is made up of 15 amino acids. The V gene's germline CDR1 is SGHVS and CDR2 FQNEAQ. The CDR3 protein is CASSWDSMSNQPQHF. The CDR3 coding sequence is TGTGCCAGCAGCTGGGACAGCATGAGCAATCAGCCCCAGCATTTT.

This sequence joins TRBV12-3 or TRBV12-4 and TRBJ1-2, with D possibly matching TRBD1 (5 bases). CDR3 length: 12 amino acids. V was trimmed by 8 bases and J by 2 bases, leaving 9 bases between them. The CDR3 sequence is CASAEGNYGYTF. CDR3 nucleotides: TGTGCCAGCGCGGAGGGGAACTATGGCTACACCTTC.